One sample yielded the 27 T cell receptor beta chains listed below, sequenced in a study of blood T cell repertoires in COVID-19. Assay: immunoSEQ multiplex PCR; the TCRdb copy retains only in-frame clones and omits some. Among roughly 360,000 clones, around 86% were seen once, and the ten largest hold approximately 5%. The material sequenced was PBMCs or T cells enriched from blood (not recorded which). These receptors originate from a woman in her fifties or sixties who had recovered from COVID-19.

This chain joins TRBV19 and TRBJ1-2; D possibly corresponds to TRBD1 (5 bases). This CDR3 comprises 16 residues. Germline V gene sequence: CDR1 LNHDA, CDR2 SQIVND (reference sequence). The germline V and J ends were trimmed by 6 bases and 2 bases, with 19 bases remaining between them. The CDR3 DNA is TGTGCCAGTAGAGGAACAGCCGGGGGGATAAACTATGGCTACACCTTC. It encodes CASRGTAGGINYGYTF.

This chain joins TRBV5-1 and TRBJ2-2; tentatively, D is TRBD1 (6 bases). Germline V gene data show CDR1 as SGHRS and CDR2 as YFSETQ. Trimming pared 3 bases from V and 6 bases from J, leaving 9 bases between. The length of the CDR3 is 13 residues. The CDR3 DNA sequence: TGCGCCAGCAGCTCACAGGGACCCGGGGAGCTGTTTTTT. Residues: CASSSQGPGELFF.

The CDR3 loop reads CASGIETGRGNEKLFF. The CDR3 DNA reads TGTGCCTCAGGGATCGAGACCGGCAGAGGAAATGAAAAACTGTTTTTT. The genes are TRBV19 and TRBJ1-4; tentative D call: TRBD1 (5 bases). Trimming shortened V by 11 bases and J by 5 bases, and 24 bases separated the two germline ends. Looked up from germline, CDR1 is LNHDA and CDR2 is SQIVND (reference sequence). CDR3 length: 16 amino acids.

The chain joins TRBV6-2 or TRBV6-3 to TRBJ1-5; D unclear. Per the germline V gene, CDR1 is MNHEY and CDR2 is SVGEGT. V was cut by 5 bases and J by 11 bases, with 22 bases left in between. The CDR3 has 15 residues. CDR3 in amino acids: CASSTDGQTKVAQHF. The CDR3 coding sequence is TGTGCCAGCAGTACAGATGGGCAGACAAAGGTGGCCCAGCATTTT.

The gene calls are TRBV19 and TRBJ2-7; a weak D match, TRBD1 (5 bases). The V end lost 5 bases, the J end lost 1 base, and 15 bases lay between the germline ends. This CDR3 region has 15 residues. The V gene's germline CDR1 is LNHDA and CDR2 SQIVND (reference sequence). CDR3 sequence (DNA): TGTGCCAGTAGTCTAAAACTCGACAGTTCCTACGAGCAGTACTTC. It codes for CASSLKLDSSYEQYF.

This clone showed up just once. V is TRBV6-5 and J is TRBJ1-1; weak D call: TRBD1 (6 bases). CDR1 is MNHEY and CDR2 is SVGAGI in the germline V gene. The CDR3 contains 14 residues. Trimming shortened V by 4 bases and J by 5 bases, and 14 bases separated the two germline ends. Here the CDR3 DNA reads TGTGCCAGCAGTTTCGGGGGGCCGAGGACTGAAGCTTTCTTT. It specifies CASSFGGPRTEAFF.

The V call is TRBV19, the J call TRBJ1-6; maybe TRBD1 (5 bases). Trimming took 7 bases from V and 7 from J, leaving 14 bases between them. This CDR3 has 14 amino acids. Germline loops: CDR1 LNHDA, CDR2 SQIVND (reference sequence). The CDR3 region has the DNA TGTGCCAGTACCCTGGGGGACTTCAATTCACCCCTCCACTTT. It encodes CASTLGDFNSPLHF.

The chain's CDR3 is CASSHGQAYEQYF. In nucleotides, the CDR3 is TGTGCCAGCAGCCATGGACAGGCTTACGAGCAGTACTTC. The chain combines TRBV7-3 with TRBJ2-7; 7 nucleotides line up with TRBD1. Germline V gene lookup returns CDR1 SGHTA and CDR2 FQGTGA. V lost 5 bases, J lost 4 bases, and 5 bases stayed unmatched. This CDR3 is 13 amino acids long.

The chain has TRBV7-2 and TRBJ2-5; 8 nucleotides align to TRBD2. Trimming took 8 bases from V and 5 from J; bases not matched to a gene: 7. The CDR3 is 13 residues long. Germline V gene sequence: CDR1 SGHTA, CDR2 FQGNSA. The CDR3 sequence: CASGLATPETQYF. DNA of the CDR3: TGTGCCAGCGGACTAGCCACTCCCGAGACCCAGTACTTC.

This CDR3 is CASSFQGGAEAFF. The DNA of the CDR3 is TGCGCCAGCAGCTTCCAGGGGGGTGCTGAAGCTTTCTTT. The chain is built from TRBV5-1 and TRBJ1-1, with 7 bases that match TRBD1. CDR3 length equals 13 residues. V was clipped by 2 bases and J by 6 bases; unmatched bases: 4. In germline, CDR1 is SGHRS, CDR2 YFSETQ.

The V call is TRBV3-1 (or the pseudogene TRBV3-2), the J call TRBJ1-6, with D maybe TRBD1 (5 bases). This CDR3 has 14 amino acids. The germline CDR1 and CDR2 sequences are LGHDT and YNNKEL (reference sequence). V was shortened by 0 bases and J by 9 bases, with 9 bases between the two germline ends. The CDR3 DNA sequence: TGTGCCAGCAGCCAAGAACCCAGGGTTTCACCCCTCCACTTT. This gives the protein CASSQEPRVSPLHF.

This sequence joins TRBV21-1 and TRBJ1-6; the D call of TRBD1 is as the table states it, not checked on the DNA. TRBV21-1 is tagged as a pseudogene. The CDR3 spans 17 residues. CDR3 DNA: TGTGCCAGCCCCCGCAGAAAGACACGTTCCTATAATTCACCCCTCCACTTT. This encodes CASPRRKTRSYNSPLHF.

The gene calls are TRBV2 and TRBJ2-1; the D gene is possibly TRBD1 (6 bases). Germline lookup yields CDR1 SNHLY and CDR2 FYNNEI. The CDR3 runs 13 residues. The CDR3: CVVSRGIYNEQFF. CDR3 DNA: TGTGTTGTCTCCAGGGGCATTTACAATGAGCAGTTCTTC.

The chain joins TRBV6-5 to TRBJ2-7, with 8 bases identical to TRBD1. The germline CDR1 and CDR2 sequences are MNHEY and SVGAGI. The CDR3 totals 15 residues. V was clipped by 6 bases and J by 5 bases; unmatched bases: 12. The CDR3 spells CASSPRQGAGHEQYF. CDR3 bases: TGTGCCAGCAGCCCAAGGCAGGGGGCAGGACACGAGCAGTACTTC.

The chain uses TRBV5-1 and TRBJ2-2, with D perhaps TRBD1 (6 bases). Between the trimmed V and J ends, which lost 4 bases and 3 bases, there was a span of 13 bases. Germline CDR1 is SGHRS and CDR2 is YFSETQ. The CDR3 is 15 residues long. CDR3 loop: CASSHGQFYTGELFF. CDR3 bases: TGCGCCAGCAGCCACGGACAGTTTTACACCGGGGAGCTGTTTTTT.

The chain has TRBV12-3 or TRBV12-4 and TRBJ2-2, with D possibly being TRBD1 (5 bases). CDR3 length: 12 amino acids. V was trimmed by 6 bases and J by 5 bases, leaving 7 bases between them. CDR3 DNA: TGTGCCAGCAGACAGGAAACCGGGGAGCTGTTTTTT. It specifies CASRQETGELFF.

CDR3 protein: CATSRAGVSYNEQFF. The DNA of the CDR3 is TGTGCCACCAGCAGGGCAGGGGTTTCCTACAATGAGCAGTTCTTC. The chain has TRBV15 and TRBJ2-1; weak D call: TRBD1 (6 bases). CDR1 LNHNV and CDR2 YYDKDF come from the germline V gene (reference sequence). The CDR3 loop spans 15 amino acids. Trimming took off 3 bases at V and 1 base at J, with 10 bases between the two ends.

This sequence joins TRBV7-2 and TRBJ1-2; 11 positions agree with TRBD1. Germline CDR1 and CDR2: SGHTA and FQGNSA. V lost 3 bases, J lost 0 bases, and 6 bases stayed unmatched. CDR3 length: 17 residues. The CDR3 bases are TGTGCCAGCAGCTTGGGGACAGGGGGTCTAGCTAACTATGGCTACACCTTC. Translated: CASSLGTGGLANYGYTF.

The rearrangement links TRBV7-9 to TRBJ1-3; D gene ambiguous. CDR1 is SEHNR and CDR2 is FQNEAQ in the germline V gene (reference sequence). The CDR3 contains 14 residues. The V end was cut by 5 bases, the J end by 4 bases, with 12 bases between. The CDR3 protein is CASSVMRAGNTIYF. CDR3 nucleotide sequence: TGTGCCAGCAGCGTCATGAGGGCGGGAAACACCATATATTTT.

The chain employs TRBV5-5 and TRBJ1-1; D is perhaps TRBD1 (6 bases). V was pared by 4 bases and J by 5 bases, with 15 bases between. Germline-derived CDR1 and CDR2 are SGHKS and YYEKEE (reference sequence). The CDR3 runs to 14 residues. CDR3 in DNA: TGTGCCAGCAGCGTTACTCTCAGGGGTACTGAAGCTTTCTTT. Residues: CASSVTLRGTEAFF.

This clone was detected a few times. This sequence joins TRBV12-3 or TRBV12-4 and TRBJ2-7; D may be TRBD1 (6 bases). V gave up 5 bases and J gave up 6 bases, with 14 bases separating them. This CDR3 region has 13 residues. CDR3 amino acids: CASSAQGVGEQYF. CDR3 nucleotide sequence: TGTGCCAGCAGTGCACAGGGAGTTGGCGAGCAGTACTTC.

The chain uses TRBV6-5 and TRBJ2-6, with D possibly being TRBD2 (6 bases). The ends were cut back, 6 bases at V and 0 bases at J, with 9 bases in the middle. Germline-derived CDR1 and CDR2 are MNHEY and SVGAGI. The CDR3 is made up of 15 amino acids. CDR3 protein: CASSDGSSGANVLTF. CDR3 in DNA: TGTGCCAGCAGCGACGGGAGCTCTGGGGCCAACGTCCTGACTTTC.

The chain uses TRBV7-6 and TRBJ1-1; D is undetermined. The CDR3 is 15 amino acids. Germline assignment: CDR1 SGHVS and CDR2 FNYEAQ. Between the trimmed V and J ends, which lost 1 base and 0 bases, there was a span of 9 bases. CDR3 sequence: CASSLVSGVNTEAFF. CDR3 coding DNA: TGTGCCAGCAGCTTAGTATCCGGGGTGAACACTGAAGCTTTCTTT.

The V call is TRBV11-3, the J call TRBJ1-2; D remains unclear. Germline V gives CDR1 SGHNT, CDR2 YENEEA. This CDR3 has 15 residues. V lost 5 bases, J lost 4 bases, and 17 bases lay in between. The chain's CDR3 is CASSEPGSGGYGYTF. In nucleotides, the CDR3 is TGTGCCAGCAGCGAACCGGGATCGGGTGGCTATGGCTACACCTTC.

This sequence joins TRBV6-5 and TRBJ2-5, with 12 bases matching TRBD2. In germline, CDR1 is MNHEY, CDR2 SVGAGI. Losses at the gene ends were 2 bases for V and 5 bases for J; bases not matched to a gene: 6. CDR3 length: 16 amino acids. The CDR3 spells CASSYGLAGGAETQYF. The CDR3, as DNA: TGTGCCAGCAGTTACGGGCTAGCGGGAGGGGCTGAGACCCAGTACTTC.

This clone was recorded only once. This chain links TRBV30 with TRBJ1-5; D is ambiguous. The CDR3 is made up of 13 amino acids. The germline V gene has CDR1 GTSNPN and CDR2 SVGIG (reference sequence). V was shortened by 2 bases and J by 1 base, with 6 bases between the two germline ends. CDR3 sequence reads: CAWSTHSNQPQHF. The CDR3 nucleotides read TGTGCCTGGAGTACACACAGCAATCAGCCCCAGCATTTT.

The V and J genes are TRBV28 and TRBJ1-5; no definite D call. The CDR3 is 15 amino acids. Germline-derived CDR1 and CDR2 are MDHEN and SYDVKM. V dropped 5 bases and J dropped 1 base, with 12 bases sitting between them. The CDR3 spells CASSPGPASNQPQHF. The CDR3 DNA reads as TGTGCCAGCAGTCCTGGCCCTGCCAGCAATCAGCCCCAGCATTTT. The full variable domain, with the rest looked up from reference TRBV28 and TRBJ1-5, is DVKVTQSSRYLVKRTGEKVFLECVQDMDHENMFWYRQDPGLGLRLIYFSYDVKMKEKGDIPEGYSVSREKKERFSLILESASTNQTSMYLCASSPGPASNQPQHFGDGTRLSIL.